This TCR beta chain was captured in a study of response to subunit inactivated influenza vaccine. TCRdb passed the RT-PCR reads through MiXCR, listing each CDR3 protein once. The sample has hundreds of thousands of distinct CDR3 sequences, 11% seen once. About this clonotype: The target antigen is unknown.

After removal of 5 bases from V and 4 bases from J, the junction contained 8 bases not matched to a gene. The CDR3 is 15 amino acids. The germline V gene encodes CDR1 DFQATT and CDR2 SNEGSKA (reference sequence). Findings and caveats of the study: The authors suggested that few new T cells are recruited per seasonal influenza vaccination.

Material: PBMCs from blood, obtained 40 to 50 days after vaccination. The chain links TRBV20-1 to TRBJ2-1; the match to TRBD1 covers 10 bases. This TCR was recovered from a man between 50 and 59 years old who received an inactivated influenza vaccine. CDR3 sequence (DNA): TGCAGTGCTTCCGGGACAGGGGAGGGGTACAATGAGCAGTTCTTC. Its protein product is CSASGTGEGYNEQFF.